The 26 T cell receptor beta chains given below trace back to one sample, sequenced in a study of cytomegalovirus exposure and HLA in healthy donors. 13 Jbeta primers and 60 Vbeta primers were used for the PCR. The table came from immunoSEQ multiplex PCR; TCRdb's copy has only in-frame clones and leaves some out. This table lists 200,000 to 250,000 clones. Specimen: PBMCs. The receptors here all came from a woman aged 30 to 39 in good health and CMV-seropositive.

The chain employs TRBV18 and TRBJ1-2; no reliable D call. V lost 2 bases to trimming and J lost 3 bases, with 10 bases between them. Per the germline V gene, CDR1 is KGHSH and CDR2 is LQKENI. This CDR3 is built from 14 residues. This CDR3 reads CASSPETHYYGYTF. As DNA, the CDR3 is TGTGCCAGCTCACCAGAGACTCACTACTATGGCTACACCTTC.

The V gene is TRBV9, the J gene TRBJ2-2, with a weak D call TRBD2 (6 bases). The CDR3 contains 15 residues. V was cut by 6 bases and J by 1 base, with 13 bases left in between. Germline V gene sequence: CDR1 SGDLS, CDR2 YYNGEE. CDR3: CASTVGGVNTGELFF. CDR3 coding DNA: TGTGCCAGCACCGTCGGGGGAGTGAACACCGGGGAGCTGTTTTTT.

The rearrangement uses TRBV7-7 and TRBJ2-3, with TRBD2 as a possible D gene (6 bases). This CDR3 contains 13 residues. Germline lookup yields CDR1 SSHAT and CDR2 FNYEAQ (reference sequence). V shed 4 bases and J shed 6 bases, with 11 bases lying between them. CDR3 nucleotide sequence: TGTGCCAGCAGCTCCGGGGCGGGGGATACGCAGTATTTT. Translated: CASSSGAGDTQYF.

This chain uses TRBV29-1 with TRBJ2-3; D is possibly TRBD1 (6 bases). Trimming removed 6 bases at V and 2 bases at J, with 15 bases between. The CDR3 consists of 14 residues. CDR1 and CDR2 from the germline V gene are SQVTM and ANQGSEA. CDR3 sequence: CSVGPGHFTDTQYF. CDR3 DNA: TGCAGCGTCGGACCGGGACACTTCACAGATACGCAGTATTTT.

The rearrangement links TRBV5-1 to TRBJ2-1; TRBD2 agrees at 15 bases. With 0 bases clipped from V and 5 bases from J, the junction kept 6 bases outside the gene matches. The CDR3 extends over 18 amino acids. Germline V gene lookup returns CDR1 SGHRS and CDR2 YFSETQ. CDR3 protein: CASSLAGTSGRPNNEQFF. CDR3 nucleotide sequence: TGCGCCAGCAGCTTGGCGGGGACTAGCGGGAGGCCGAACAATGAGCAGTTCTTC.

The genes are TRBV5-1 and TRBJ2-7; D may be TRBD1 (6 bases). The CDR3 runs 15 residues. The V and J ends lost 3 bases and 1 base respectively, with 14 bases between them. CDR1 is SGHRS and CDR2 is YFSETQ in the germline V gene. The CDR3 DNA reads as TGCGCCAGCAGCTGGGGATCAACAGGGTCCTACGAGCAGTACTTC. Translated: CASSWGSTGSYEQYF.

The chain recombines TRBV10-3 with TRBJ2-1; weak D call: TRBD2 (6 bases). Germline V gives CDR1 ENHRY, CDR2 SYGVKD. The CDR3 runs 19 residues. Deletions cut 0 bases from V and 4 bases from J, with 22 bases between. CDR3 coding DNA: TGTGCCATCAGTGAGTCGAGTTCCTCCACTAGCTACAAGTACAATGAGCAGTTCTTC. It specifies CAISESSSSTSYKYNEQFF.

V gene TRBV4-3 combines with J gene TRBJ1-2; 12 bases line up with TRBD1. CDR3 length equals 15 residues. Unmatched junction bases numbered 7, after V lost 4 bases and J lost 7 bases. The germline CDR1 and CDR2 sequences are LGHNA and YSLEER. CDR3 in amino acids: CASSLQGQGAGGYTF. The CDR3 DNA follows: TGCGCCAGCAGCCTACAGGGACAGGGGGCGGGTGGCTACACCTTC.

The V and J genes are TRBV7-2 and TRBJ2-1; TRBD2 aligns across 10 bases. V was clipped by 1 base and J by 6 bases; unmatched bases: 3. This CDR3 comprises 15 residues. CDR1 SGHTA and CDR2 FQGNSA come from the germline V gene. CDR3 loop: CASSLEAGGLNEQFF. The CDR3 DNA sequence: TGTGCCAGCAGCTTAGAAGCGGGGGGGCTCAATGAGCAGTTCTTC.

The genes are TRBV30 and TRBJ1-3; D is possibly TRBD1 (5 bases). Trimming took 3 bases from V and 3 from J, leaving 15 bases between them. The CDR3 contains 15 residues. Germline V gene lookup returns CDR1 GTSNPN and CDR2 SVGIG (reference sequence). CDR3 sequence (DNA): TGTGCCTGGAGCCTGGGGCGAACGGGTGGAAACACCATATATTTT. Translated, it gives CAWSLGRTGGNTIYF.

The chain carries TRBV6-5 and TRBJ2-7, with 8 bases lining up with TRBD2. This CDR3 contains 14 residues. V trimming: 6 bases; J trimming: 2 bases; junction bases outside the gene matches: 6. Germline V lookup: CDR1 MNHEY, CDR2 SVGAGI. The CDR3 protein is CASSKAGAAYEQYF. CDR3 coding DNA: TGTGCCAGCAGCAAAGCGGGAGCGGCCTACGAGCAGTACTTC.

This chain connects TRBV28 to TRBJ2-5; D is unclear. V was pared by 10 bases and J by 0 bases, with 12 bases between. The germline gives CDR1 MDHEN, CDR2 SYDVKM. This CDR3 comprises 13 residues. Here the CDR3 DNA reads TGTGCCACCGGAGTATTGTACCAAGAGACCCAGTACTTC. Translating gives CATGVLYQETQYF.

CDR3: CASSLDPGGSGNTIYF. The DNA for the CDR3 is TGCGCCAGCAGCTTGGATCCAGGGGGTTCTGGAAACACCATATATTTT. The chain is built from TRBV5-1 and TRBJ1-3; the match to TRBD1 covers 7 bases. The V gene's germline CDR1 is SGHRS and CDR2 YFSETQ. Trimming cost V 0 bases and J 1 base; bases outside gene matches: 4. The CDR3 length is 16 residues. Together with reference TRBV5-1 and TRBJ1-3, the CDR3 gives the full variable domain: KAGVTQTPRYLIKTRGQQVTLSCSPISGHRSVSWYQQTPGQGLQFLFEYFSETQRNKGNFPGRFSGRQFSNSRSEMNVSTLELGDSALYLCASSLDPGGSGNTIYFGEGSWLTVV.

The chain uses TRBV2 and TRBJ1-1, with TRBD1 as a possible D gene (6 bases). This CDR3 spans 13 amino acids. Germline V gene data show CDR1 as SNHLY and CDR2 as FYNNEI. Trimming stripped 7 bases from V and 4 bases from J, with 13 bases between. The CDR3 nucleotides read TGTGCCAGCAATCAGGGGCGAATCACTGAAGCTTTCTTT. It codes for CASNQGRITEAFF.

This sequence joins TRBV6-1 and TRBJ1-2, with 7 bases that match TRBD1. This CDR3 is built from 13 residues. Germline assignment: CDR1 MNHNS and CDR2 SASEGT. The ends lost 6 bases at V and 2 bases at J; junction bases unmatched: 3. CDR3 coding DNA: TGTGCCAGCAGGCCGGACAGGAACTATGGCTACACCTTC. Translation: CASRPDRNYGYTF.

The gene calls are TRBV5-4 and TRBJ1-1; TRBD1 aligns across 7 bases. The CDR3 totals 11 residues. Losses at the gene ends were 6 bases for V and 7 bases for J; bases not matched to a gene: 3. CDR1 is SGHNT and CDR2 is YYREEE in the germline V gene (reference sequence). The CDR3 here is CASIHRGEAFF. The DNA of the CDR3 is TGTGCCAGCATCCACAGGGGTGAAGCTTTCTTT.

The V call is TRBV7-2, the J call TRBJ2-1; TRBD2 matches at 13 bases. The CDR3 loop spans 17 amino acids. The V segment lost 3 bases and the J segment 5 bases; nucleotides outside the gene matches: 7. The germline CDR1 and CDR2 sequences are SGHTA and FQGNSA. In DNA, the CDR3 is TGTGCCAGCAGCTTTCCAAGGACTAGCGGGGGTGACAATGAGCAGTTCTTC. Translation gives CASSFPRTSGGDNEQFF.

This chain joins TRBV6-5 and TRBJ1-5; D is perhaps TRBD1 (5 bases). Germline loops: CDR1 MNHEY, CDR2 SVGAGI. V was trimmed by 6 bases and J by 1 base, leaving 13 bases between them. The CDR3 contains 15 residues. CDR3 residues: CASRPTGWSNQPQHF. The CDR3 nucleotides are TGTGCCAGCAGACCAACAGGTTGGAGCAATCAGCCCCAGCATTTT.

The chain employs TRBV7-2 and TRBJ2-3, with D uncertain. CDR1 is SGHTA and CDR2 is FQGNSA in the germline V gene. The CDR3 covers 14 residues. Trimming stripped 3 bases from V and 6 bases from J, with 13 bases between. This CDR3 reads CASSFNPPLDTQYF. The CDR3 bases are TGTGCCAGCAGCTTTAATCCCCCCCTGGATACGCAGTATTTT.

To note about this clone: The junction and the germline gene differ at one end; a read error may be behind it. The genes are TRBV30 and TRBJ2-1; TRBD2 matches at 9 bases. Germline-derived CDR1 and CDR2 are GTSNPN and SVGIG (reference sequence). The CDR3 totals 11 residues. The CDR3 region is CAWRKEREEVF. Here the CDR3 DNA reads TGTGCCTGGAGGAAAGAGCGGGAGGAGGTCTTC.

V usage is TRBV19 and J usage is TRBJ1-4; D not resolved. The germline V and J ends were trimmed by 6 bases and 7 bases, with 9 bases remaining between them. The CDR3 extends over 12 amino acids. Germline CDR1 and CDR2: LNHDA and SQIVND (reference sequence). The CDR3 loop is CASRASTEKLFF. The CDR3 DNA sequence: TGTGCCAGTAGGGCAAGTACTGAAAAACTGTTTTTT.

The V call is TRBV15, the J call TRBJ1-4; a weak D match, TRBD1 (5 bases). V lost 4 bases and J 8 bases, leaving 20 bases between the germline ends. The V gene's germline CDR1 is LNHNV and CDR2 YYDKDF (reference sequence). This CDR3 region has 16 residues. The CDR3 nucleotides are TGTGCCACCAGCATCCCCCCGGGGGGGGGAGAGGAAAAACTGTTTTTT. Its translation is CATSIPPGGGEEKLFF.

The chain has TRBV7-2 and TRBJ2-1; D uncertain. This CDR3 spans 15 amino acids. Germline lookup yields CDR1 SGHTA and CDR2 FQGNSA. Trimming pared 1 base from V and 4 bases from J, leaving 11 bases between. The CDR3 spells CASSLGPAAYNEQFF. CDR3 nucleotides: TGTGCCAGCAGCTTAGGTCCGGCGGCATACAATGAGCAGTTCTTC.

The rearrangement joins TRBV7-2 to TRBJ1-3; 9 nucleotides line up with TRBD1. V lost 5 bases to trimming and J lost 0 bases; unmatched junction nucleotides: 2. The CDR3 spans 15 residues. Germline V gene data show CDR1 as SGHTA and CDR2 as FQGNSA. Here the CDR3 reads CASSRTGDSGNTIYF. The CDR3 DNA follows: TGTGCCAGCAGCCGGACAGGGGACTCTGGAAACACCATATATTTT.

The rearrangement joins TRBV2 to TRBJ1-5, with D perhaps matching TRBD1 (5 bases). Germline CDR1 SNHLY, CDR2 FYNNEI. This CDR3 has 15 amino acids. V was pared by 5 bases and J by 3 bases, with 14 bases between. The CDR3 DNA reads as TGTGCCAGCAGTCTATCCGGGACTAACAATCAGCCCCAGCATTTT. Residues: CASSLSGTNNQPQHF. Together with reference TRBV2 and TRBJ1-5, the CDR3 gives the full variable domain: EPEVTQTPSHQVTQMGQEVILRCVPISNHLYFYWYRQILGQKVEFLVSFYNNEISEKSEIFDDQFSVERPDGSNFTLKIRSTKLEDSAMYFCASSLSGTNNQPQHFGDGTRLSIL.

J is TRBJ1-4 and V is TRBV14, with unresolved D. This CDR3 has 13 residues. CDR1 SGHDN and CDR2 FVKESK come from the germline V gene. The V end lost 6 bases, the J end lost 0 bases, and 5 bases lay between the germline ends. The CDR3 loop reads CASSRATNEKLFF. In DNA form, the CDR3 reads TGTGCCAGCAGTCGGGCAACTAATGAAAAACTGTTTTTT.